The rows below give T cell receptor beta chains drawn from one sample of a study of blood T cell repertoires in COVID-19. Profiled with immunoSEQ multiplex PCR; TCRdb holds only in-frame clones, not every one. This sample yields more than 150,000 clones, of which under 85% are seen a single time; 10% to 15% belongs to the top ten. Sequenced sample: peripheral blood. These receptors all stem from a man between 65 and 79 years old who had recovered from COVID-19. CDR3s include the opening cysteine and the closing phenylalanine or tryptophan. Each record gives: V gene, clone size, D gene, J gene, CDR3 DNA, CDR3 protein. The D gene is left open where the match is weak. Not every row has a clone size; where given, it reads once, few, many or a size class.

TRBV4-3	.	TRBD1	TRBJ2-5	TGCGCCAGCAGCCAAGAGAGGGGACAGGCGTGGGAGACCCAGTACTTC	CASSQERGQAWETQYF
TRBV5-4	.	TRBD2	TRBJ2-1	TGTGCCAGCAGTTCCCTAGCGGGGTCATACAATGAGCAGTTCTTC	CASSSLAGSYNEQFF
TRBV27	.	TRBD1	TRBJ1-1	TGTGCCAGCAGCTCCAGGGGGGTATACACTGAAGCTTTCTTT	CASSSRGVYTEAFF
TRBV15	.	TRBD2	TRBJ2-1	TGTGCCACCAGCAGAGAAACAGCGGGAGGGTACAATGAGCAGTTCTTC	CATSRETAGGYNEQFF
TRBV30	.	TRBD1	TRBJ1-2	TGTGCCAAGGGACAGATGGGGATCGATGGCTACACCTTC	CAKGQMGIDGYTF
TRBV4-1	once	.	TRBJ2-5	TGCGCCAGCAGCCAAGGGCACCGGGACATTCCGTACCAAGAGACCCAGTACTTC	CASSQGHRDIPYQETQYF
TRBV5-1	few	TRBD2	TRBJ2-5	TGCGCCAGCAGCTTGCGGACTAGGAAGGGCCAAGAGACCCAGTACTTC	CASSLRTRKGQETQYF
TRBV5-1	.	.	TRBJ2-7	TGCGCCAGCAGCGAGATTAGCGGTCCCTACGAGCAGTACTTC	CASSEISGPYEQYF
TRBV5-1	.	.	TRBJ2-7	TGCGCCAGCAGCACCCCGGGTTCCAGCGAGCAGTACTTC	CASSTPGSSEQYF
TRBV7-2	.	.	TRBJ1-5	TGTGCCAGCAGCTTATACAGGGCGGGTCAGCCCCAGCATTTT	CASSLYRAGQPQHF
TRBV12-3/TRBV12-4	.	.	TRBJ1-5	TGTGCCAGCAGTTTTAACAATCAGCCCCAGCATTTT	CASSFNNQPQHF
TRBV6-2/TRBV6-3	.	TRBD1	TRBJ1-1	TGTGCCAGCAGTTATCCCCCTCGGGACAGGGGGCGGCGGGGGGACACTGAAGCTTTCTTT	CASSYPPRDRGRRGDTEAFF
TRBV2	many	.	TRBJ1-2	TGTGCCAGCAGTGAAGCGCGTGGGGGGTCCCCGAAAAATAACTATGGCTACACCTTC	CASSEARGGSPKNNYGYTF
TRBV13	.	.	TRBJ1-1	TGTGCCAGCGTCTTTCGGGGGGGCAACACTGAAGCTTTCTTT	CASVFRGGNTEAFF
TRBV4-2	.	.	TRBJ2-7	TGTGCCAGCAGCCAAGATAAACTAGATACGACCTCGAAGCAGTACTTC	CASSQDKLDTTSKQYF
TRBV5-1	.	TRBD1	TRBJ2-7	TGCGCCAGCAGCTTGGCCGGGACAGAAAGCTACGAGCAGTACTTC	CASSLAGTESYEQYF
TRBV2	once	TRBD1	TRBJ2-7	TGTGCCAGCAGCTCCGGTACAGGGGGCGCCGAGCAGTACTTC	CASSSGTGGAEQYF
TRBV13	.	.	TRBJ1-1	TGTGCCAGCAGCTTAGAACGGGGAGACACTGAAGCTTTCTTT	CASSLERGDTEAFF
TRBV7-8	.	TRBD2	TRBJ2-2	TGTGCCAGCACCCCGCGGGGAGGGATGAACACCGGGGAGCTGTTTTTT	CASTPRGGMNTGELFF
TRBV5-1	.	TRBD1	TRBJ2-7	TGCGCCAGCAGCTTGGCCGGGACAGTAAGAATCAACGAGCAGTACTTC	CASSLAGTVRINEQYF
TRBV3-1/TRBV3-2	.	.	TRBJ1-1	TGTGCCAGCAGCCAACCGACAGGCCTCAAGGGCACTGAAGCTTTCTTT	CASSQPTGLKGTEAFF
TRBV20-1	.	.	TRBJ2-1	TGCAGTGCTAGTCGTAGCTTTGAGCAGTTCTTC	CSASRSFEQFF
TRBV6-5	.	TRBD1	TRBJ2-1	TGTGCCAGCATCGCAGGGGGCGGAAATGAGCAGTTCTTC	CASIAGGGNEQFF
TRBV12-3/TRBV12-4	few	.	TRBJ1-1	TGTGCCAGCAGTTTGCAGGCCTCCACTGAAGCTTTCTTT	CASSLQASTEAFF
TRBV9	.	TRBD2	TRBJ2-1	TGTGCCAGCAGCGTAGGGACTAGCGGGAATGAGCAGTTCTTC	CASSVGTSGNEQFF
TRBV7-2	.	TRBD2	TRBJ2-1	TGTGCCAGCAGCTCAGCTACTAGCGGGAGTTACAATGAGCAGTTCTTC	CASSSATSGSYNEQFF
TRBV9	few	.	TRBJ1-2	TGTGCCAGCAGCGTAGGGGCCGGGAGCGGCTACACCTTC	CASSVGAGSGYTF
TRBV9	.	.	TRBJ2-3	TGTGCCAGCAGCGACCCGCGACAGGTTCGGGATACGCAGTATTTT	CASSDPRQVRDTQYF
TRBV19	.	TRBD2	TRBJ2-7	TGTGCCAGTAGTAGTGGGTGGGCTAGCGGATCCTACGAGCAGTACTTC	CASSSGWASGSYEQYF
TRBV5-1	.	.	TRBJ2-2	TGCGCCAGCAGCTTGGAACTCAACACCGGGGAGCTGTTTTTT	CASSLELNTGELFF
TRBV6-2/TRBV6-3	.	TRBD2	TRBJ2-3	TGTGCCAGCAGTCCCGGGACTAGCGTTGATACGCAGTATTTT	CASSPGTSVDTQYF
TRBV27	.	.	TRBJ1-5	TGTGCCAGCAGTTTAAACGGCGGACAGCCCCAGCATTTT	CASSLNGGQPQHF
TRBV11-3	.	.	TRBJ2-3	TGTGCCAGCAGCTTAGGACGCGGAGATACGCAGTATTTT	CASSLGRGDTQYF